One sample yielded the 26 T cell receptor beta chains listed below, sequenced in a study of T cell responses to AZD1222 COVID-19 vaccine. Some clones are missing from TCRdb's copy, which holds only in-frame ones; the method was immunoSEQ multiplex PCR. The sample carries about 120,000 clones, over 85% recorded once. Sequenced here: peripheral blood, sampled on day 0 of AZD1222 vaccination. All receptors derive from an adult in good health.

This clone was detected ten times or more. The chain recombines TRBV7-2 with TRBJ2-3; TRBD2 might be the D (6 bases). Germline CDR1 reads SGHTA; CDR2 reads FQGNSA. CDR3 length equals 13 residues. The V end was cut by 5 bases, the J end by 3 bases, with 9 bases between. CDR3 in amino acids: CASSPGVTDTQYF. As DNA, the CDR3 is TGTGCCAGCAGCCCGGGGGTGACAGATACGCAGTATTTT.

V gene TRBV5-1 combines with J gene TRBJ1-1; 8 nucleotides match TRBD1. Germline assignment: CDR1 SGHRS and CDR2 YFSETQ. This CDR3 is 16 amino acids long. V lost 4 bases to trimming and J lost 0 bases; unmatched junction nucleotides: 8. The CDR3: CASSQDRANMNTEAFF. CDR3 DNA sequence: TGCGCCAGCAGCCAGGACAGGGCGAACATGAACACTGAAGCTTTCTTT.

The CDR3 is CASSLGRGRGDEQFF. DNA of the CDR3: TGCGCCAGCAGCTTGGGTCGGGGGCGAGGCGATGAGCAGTTCTTC. The rearrangement links TRBV5-1 to TRBJ2-1, with D perhaps matching TRBD1 or TRBD2 (6 bases each). This CDR3 is 15 amino acids long. The germline V gene has CDR1 SGHRS and CDR2 YFSETQ. V was clipped by 0 bases and J by 8 bases, with 15 bases between them. Complete variable domain (other parts from reference TRBV5-1 and TRBJ2-1): KAGVTQTPRYLIKTRGQQVTLSCSPISGHRSVSWYQQTPGQGLQFLFEYFSETQRNKGNFPGRFSGRQFSNSRSEMNVSTLELGDSALYLCASSLGRGRGDEQFFGPGTRLTVL.

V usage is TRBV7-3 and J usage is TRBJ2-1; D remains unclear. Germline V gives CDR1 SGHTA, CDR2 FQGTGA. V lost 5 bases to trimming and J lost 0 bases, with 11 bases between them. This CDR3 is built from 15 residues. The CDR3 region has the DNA TGTGCCAGCAGCCCCTCATACCGCTCCTACAATGAGCAGTTCTTC. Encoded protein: CASSPSYRSYNEQFF.

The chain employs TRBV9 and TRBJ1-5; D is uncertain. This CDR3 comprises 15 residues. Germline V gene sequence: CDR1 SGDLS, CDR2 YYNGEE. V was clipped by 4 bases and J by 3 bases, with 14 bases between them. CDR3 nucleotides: TGTGCCAGCAGCCCCCTGGGCGGACCCAATCAGCCCCAGCATTTT. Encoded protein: CASSPLGGPNQPQHF.

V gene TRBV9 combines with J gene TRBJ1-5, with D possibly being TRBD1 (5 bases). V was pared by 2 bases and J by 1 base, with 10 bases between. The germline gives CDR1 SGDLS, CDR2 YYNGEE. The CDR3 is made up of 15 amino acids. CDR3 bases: TGTGCCAGCAGCGTCAGGGAGGGAAGCAATCAGCCCCAGCATTTT. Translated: CASSVREGSNQPQHF.

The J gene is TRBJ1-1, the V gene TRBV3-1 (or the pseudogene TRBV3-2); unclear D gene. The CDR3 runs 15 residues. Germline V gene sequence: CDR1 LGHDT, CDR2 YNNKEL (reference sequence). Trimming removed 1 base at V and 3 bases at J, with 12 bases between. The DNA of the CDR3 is TGTGCCAGCAGCCAAGTGGGAGCGGGGTACACTGAAGCTTTCTTT. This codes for CASSQVGAGYTEAFF.

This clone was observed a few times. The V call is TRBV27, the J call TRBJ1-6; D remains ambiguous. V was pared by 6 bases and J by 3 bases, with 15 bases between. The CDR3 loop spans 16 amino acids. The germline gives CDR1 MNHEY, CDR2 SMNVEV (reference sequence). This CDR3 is CASSLQQSLYNSPLHF. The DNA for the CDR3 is TGTGCCAGCAGCTTACAGCAGTCTCTCTATAATTCACCCCTCCACTTT.

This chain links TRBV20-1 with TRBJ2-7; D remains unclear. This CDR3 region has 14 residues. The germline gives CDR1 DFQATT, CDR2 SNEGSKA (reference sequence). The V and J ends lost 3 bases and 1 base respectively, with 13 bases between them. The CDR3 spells CSASPGSPSYEQYF. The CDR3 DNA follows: TGCAGTGCTAGTCCGGGCTCCCCATCCTACGAGCAGTACTTC.

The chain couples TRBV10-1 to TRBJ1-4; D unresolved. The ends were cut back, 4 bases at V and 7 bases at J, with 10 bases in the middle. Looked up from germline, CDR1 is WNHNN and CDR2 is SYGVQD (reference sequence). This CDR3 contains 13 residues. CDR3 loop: CASSVSLGEKLFF. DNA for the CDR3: TGCGCCAGCAGTGTCTCCTTGGGTGAAAAACTGTTTTTT.

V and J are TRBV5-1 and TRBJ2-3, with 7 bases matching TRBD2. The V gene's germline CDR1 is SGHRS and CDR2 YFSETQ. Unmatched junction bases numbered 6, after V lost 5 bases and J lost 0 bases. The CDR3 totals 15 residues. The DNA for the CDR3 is TGCGCCAGCAGTTCCGGGACTATCAGCACAGATACGCAGTATTTT. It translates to CASSSGTISTDTQYF.

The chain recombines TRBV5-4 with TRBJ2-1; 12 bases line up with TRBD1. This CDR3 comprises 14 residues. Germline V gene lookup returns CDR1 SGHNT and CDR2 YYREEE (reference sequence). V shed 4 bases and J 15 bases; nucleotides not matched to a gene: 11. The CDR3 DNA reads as TGTGCCAGCAGCCCCGGGACAGGGGGCCAAAGAATGTTCTTC. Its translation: CASSPGTGGQRMFF.

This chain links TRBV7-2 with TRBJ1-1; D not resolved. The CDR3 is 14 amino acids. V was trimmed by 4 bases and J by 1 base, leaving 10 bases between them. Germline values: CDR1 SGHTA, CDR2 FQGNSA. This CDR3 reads CASSSVSRNTEAFF. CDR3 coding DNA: TGTGCCAGCAGCTCCGTATCAAGGAACACTGAAGCTTTCTTT.

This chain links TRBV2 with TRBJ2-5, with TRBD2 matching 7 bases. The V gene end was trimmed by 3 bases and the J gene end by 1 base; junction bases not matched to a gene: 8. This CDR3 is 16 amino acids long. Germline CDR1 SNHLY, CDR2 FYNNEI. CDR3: CASSDGAGVAQETQYF. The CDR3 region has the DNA TGTGCCAGCAGTGACGGGGCGGGAGTTGCCCAAGAGACCCAGTACTTC. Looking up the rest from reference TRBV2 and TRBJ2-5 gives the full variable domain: EPEVTQTPSHQVTQMGQEVILRCVPISNHLYFYWYRQILGQKVEFLVSFYNNEISEKSEIFDDQFSVERPDGSNFTLKIRSTKLEDSAMYFCASSDGAGVAQETQYFGPGTRLLVL.

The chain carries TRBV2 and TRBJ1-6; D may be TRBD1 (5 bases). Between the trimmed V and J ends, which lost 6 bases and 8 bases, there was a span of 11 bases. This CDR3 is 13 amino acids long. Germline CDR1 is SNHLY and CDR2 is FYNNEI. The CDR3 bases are TGTGCCAGCAGCCGGGACTCAGATTCACCCCTCCACTTT. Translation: CASSRDSDSPLHF.

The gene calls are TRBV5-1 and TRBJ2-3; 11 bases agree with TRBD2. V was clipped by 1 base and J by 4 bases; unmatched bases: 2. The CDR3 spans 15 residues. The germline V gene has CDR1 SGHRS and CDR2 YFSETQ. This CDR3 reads CASSLQLAGADTQYF. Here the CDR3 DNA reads TGCGCCAGCAGCTTGCAACTAGCGGGGGCAGATACGCAGTATTTT. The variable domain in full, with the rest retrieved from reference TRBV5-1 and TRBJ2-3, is KAGVTQTPRYLIKTRGQQVTLSCSPISGHRSVSWYQQTPGQGLQFLFEYFSETQRNKGNFPGRFSGRQFSNSRSEMNVSTLELGDSALYLCASSLQLAGADTQYFGPGTRLTVL.

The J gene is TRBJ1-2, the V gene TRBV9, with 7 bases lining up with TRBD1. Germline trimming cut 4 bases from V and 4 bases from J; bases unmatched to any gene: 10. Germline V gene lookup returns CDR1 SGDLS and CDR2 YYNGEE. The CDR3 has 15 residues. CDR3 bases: TGTGCCAGCAGCTTCAACACAGGGGACACCTATGGCTACACCTTC. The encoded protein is CASSFNTGDTYGYTF.

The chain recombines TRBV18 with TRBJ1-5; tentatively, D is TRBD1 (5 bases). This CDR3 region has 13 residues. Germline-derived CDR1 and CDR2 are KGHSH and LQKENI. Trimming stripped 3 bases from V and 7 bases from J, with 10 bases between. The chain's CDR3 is CASSPGPLQPQHF. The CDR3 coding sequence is TGTGCCAGCTCACCGGGGCCACTCCAGCCCCAGCATTTT.

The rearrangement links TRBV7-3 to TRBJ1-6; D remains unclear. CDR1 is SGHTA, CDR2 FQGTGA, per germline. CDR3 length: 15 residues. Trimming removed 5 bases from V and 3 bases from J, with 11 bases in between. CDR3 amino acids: CASSEQALYNSPLHF. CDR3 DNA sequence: TGTGCCAGCAGCGAGCAGGCCCTCTATAATTCACCCCTCCACTTT. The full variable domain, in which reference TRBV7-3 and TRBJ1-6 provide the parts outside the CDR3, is GAGVSQTPSNKVTEKGKYVELRCDPISGHTALYWYRQSLGQGPEFLIYFQGTGAADDSGLPNDRFFAVRPEGSVSTLKIQRTERGDSAVYLCASSEQALYNSPLHFGNGTRLTVT.

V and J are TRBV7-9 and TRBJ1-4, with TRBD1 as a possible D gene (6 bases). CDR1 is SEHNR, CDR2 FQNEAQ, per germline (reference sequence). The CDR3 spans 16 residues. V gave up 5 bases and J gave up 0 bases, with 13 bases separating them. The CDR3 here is CASSPGATATNEKLFF. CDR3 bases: TGTGCCAGCAGCCCGGGGGCCACAGCAACTAATGAAAAACTGTTTTTT.

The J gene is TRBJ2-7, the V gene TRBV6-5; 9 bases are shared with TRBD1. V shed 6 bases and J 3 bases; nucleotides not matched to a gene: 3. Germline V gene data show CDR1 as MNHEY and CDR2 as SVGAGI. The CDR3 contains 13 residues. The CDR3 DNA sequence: TGTGCCAGCAGCACAGGGGGCTTCTACGAGCAGTACTTC. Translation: CASSTGGFYEQYF.

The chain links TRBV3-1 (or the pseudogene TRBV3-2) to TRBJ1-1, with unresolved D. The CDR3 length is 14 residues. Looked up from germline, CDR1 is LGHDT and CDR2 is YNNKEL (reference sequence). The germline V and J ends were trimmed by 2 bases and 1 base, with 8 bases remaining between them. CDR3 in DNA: TGTGCCAGCAGCCAAAGGGCAAGGAACACTGAAGCTTTCTTT. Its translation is CASSQRARNTEAFF.

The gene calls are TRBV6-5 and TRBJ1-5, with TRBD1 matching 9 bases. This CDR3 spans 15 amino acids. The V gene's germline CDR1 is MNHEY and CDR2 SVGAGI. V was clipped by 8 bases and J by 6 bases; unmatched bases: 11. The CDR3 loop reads CASRVRTGVGQPQHF. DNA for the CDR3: TGTGCCAGCCGGGTGCGGACAGGGGTGGGTCAGCCCCAGCATTTT.

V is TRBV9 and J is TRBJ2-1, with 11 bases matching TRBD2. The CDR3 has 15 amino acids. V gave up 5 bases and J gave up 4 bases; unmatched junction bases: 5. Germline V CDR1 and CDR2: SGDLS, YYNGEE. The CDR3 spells CASSRTSGLYNEQFF. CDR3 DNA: TGTGCCAGCAGTAGGACTAGCGGGCTTTACAATGAGCAGTTCTTC.

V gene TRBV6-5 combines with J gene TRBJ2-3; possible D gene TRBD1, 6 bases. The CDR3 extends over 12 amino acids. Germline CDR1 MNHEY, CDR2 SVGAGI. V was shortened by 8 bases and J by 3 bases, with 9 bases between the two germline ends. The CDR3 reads CASARGTDTQYF. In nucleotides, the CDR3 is TGTGCCAGCGCCAGGGGTACAGATACGCAGTATTTT.

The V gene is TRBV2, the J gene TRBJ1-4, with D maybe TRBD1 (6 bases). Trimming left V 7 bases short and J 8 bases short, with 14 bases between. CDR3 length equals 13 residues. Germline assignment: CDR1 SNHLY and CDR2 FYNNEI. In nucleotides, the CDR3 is TGTGCCAGCACGGGTCAGGGGTGGGAAAAACTGTTTTTT. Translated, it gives CASTGQGWEKLFF.